What follows are 22 T cell receptor beta chains derived from one specimen sequenced in a study of neurological immune-mediated disorders. TCRdb re-called the 5' RACE reads through MiXCR, storing one row per CDR3 protein. Found here are roughly 30,000 distinct CDR3 sequences, approximately 4.3% of them singletons; the top ten hold under 30%. The material sequenced was PBMCs. Receptors originate from a man aged 18 to 30 in good health.

The J gene is TRBJ1-1, the V gene TRBV5-1, with D maybe TRBD1 (5 bases). Germline V CDR1 and CDR2: SGHRS, YFSETQ. The CDR3 has 11 amino acids. V lost 3 bases and J 12 bases, leaving 12 bases between the germline ends. In nucleotides, the CDR3 is TGCGCCAGCAGCTGGAGTGGACACCCTTTCTTT. As protein: CASSWSGHPFF.

This clonotype was seen repeatedly, ten times or more. The chain couples TRBV10-3 to TRBJ2-5, with 9 bases aligning to TRBD1. Looked up from germline, CDR1 is ENHRY and CDR2 is SYGVKD. CDR3 length equals 13 residues. V was pared by 10 bases and J by 4 bases, with 7 bases of the junction left unmatched. The CDR3 loop reads CATQDRGGETQYF. Here the CDR3 DNA reads TGTGCCACCCAAGACAGGGGGGGAGAGACCCAGTACTTC.

This clonotype has ten or more counts. This sequence joins TRBV20-1 and TRBJ2-1, with 12 bases matching TRBD1. The V gene end was trimmed by 7 bases and the J gene end by 7 bases; junction bases not matched to a gene: 5. This CDR3 comprises 13 residues. Germline CDR1 DFQATT, CDR2 SNEGSKA (reference sequence). The CDR3 region has the DNA TGCAGTGGGGGACAGGGGGCCTGGAATGAGCAGTTCTTC. Translating it yields CSGGQGAWNEQFF.

This clonotype was seen repeatedly, ten times or more. The J gene is TRBJ2-3, the V gene TRBV4-2; the D gene is possibly TRBD2 (6 bases). The length of the CDR3 is 16 residues. The germline V gene encodes CDR1 LGHNA and CDR2 YNFKEQ. Between the trimmed V and J ends, which lost 3 bases and 1 base, there was a span of 14 bases. CDR3 DNA sequence: TGTGCCAGCAGCCATACGGGGGTCGGGCGCACAGATACGCAGTATTTT. Residues: CASSHTGVGRTDTQYF.

This clonotype was seen at least ten times. The gene calls are TRBV7-2 and TRBJ2-2; perhaps TRBD2 as D (6 bases). The germline V and J ends were trimmed by 3 bases and 2 bases, with 16 bases remaining between them. CDR3 size: 17 residues. Looked up from germline, CDR1 is SGHTA and CDR2 is FQGNSA. This CDR3 reads CASSLDYQRANTGELFF. The DNA for the CDR3 is TGTGCCAGCAGCTTGGACTATCAGAGAGCCAACACCGGGGAGCTGTTTTTT.

This clonotype was observed many times. The rearrangement joins TRBV20-1 to TRBJ1-6; D is undetermined. This CDR3 is built from 14 residues. CDR1 is DFQATT, CDR2 SNEGSKA, per germline (reference sequence). V lost 1 base to trimming and J lost 0 bases, with 4 bases between them. CDR3 sequence reads: CSARVNSYNSPLHF. The CDR3, as DNA: TGCAGTGCTAGAGTTAACTCCTATAATTCACCCCTCCACTTT.

This clonotype was picked up many times. The chain uses TRBV12-3 or TRBV12-4 and TRBJ2-2; 7 bases line up with TRBD2. Germline trimming cut 7 bases from V and 5 bases from J; bases unmatched to any gene: 10. The CDR3 is made up of 15 amino acids. CDR3 region: CASTDGGTMTGELFF. The CDR3 nucleotides read TGTGCCAGCACCGACGGGGGGACTATGACCGGGGAGCTGTTTTTT.

This clonotype has at least ten counts. Here the CDR3 DNA reads TGTGCCAGCAGTCCGGATGGGGGCGGCAATCAGCCCCAGCATTTT. This encodes CASSPDGGGNQPQHF. The chain uses TRBV12-3 or TRBV12-4 and TRBJ1-5; TRBD1 might be the D (6 bases). The CDR3 sequence is 15 residues long. V lost 5 bases to trimming and J lost 2 bases, with 13 bases between them.

This clonotype has ten or more counts. The chain couples TRBV18 to TRBJ1-4, with 12 bases that match TRBD1. CDR1 and CDR2 from the germline V gene are KGHSH and LQKENI. Trimming removed 6 bases from V and 10 bases from J; junction bases left unmatched: 15. The CDR3 sequence is 17 residues long. The DNA for the CDR3 is TGTGCCAGCTCCCGAGGGACAGGGGGCGTCTCGGCTGGAAAACTGTTTTTT. Its protein product is CASSRGTGGVSAGKLFF. The full variable domain, in which reference TRBV18 and TRBJ1-4 provide the parts outside the CDR3, is NAGVMQNPRHLVRRRGQEARLRCSPMKGHSHVYWYRQLPEEGLKFMVYLQKENIIDESGMPKERFSAEFPKEGPSILRIQQVVRGDSAAYFCASSRGTGGVSAGKLFFGSGTQLSVL.

This clonotype was observed many times. This chain uses TRBV20-1 with TRBJ1-1; D uncertain. The V gene lost 6 bases and the J gene lost 1 base, with 21 bases spanning the gap. In germline, CDR1 is DFQATT, CDR2 SNEGSKA (reference sequence). This CDR3 spans 16 amino acids. The CDR3 here is CSADWTPSASNTEAFF. CDR3 DNA sequence: TGCAGTGCCGATTGGACCCCGTCAGCTTCGAACACTGAAGCTTTCTTT.

This clonotype came up many times. V gene TRBV6-5 combines with J gene TRBJ1-4; D gene ambiguous. Germline loops: CDR1 MNHEY, CDR2 SVGAGI. The CDR3 covers 16 residues. V shed 4 bases and J shed 1 base, with 13 bases lying between them. CDR3 in DNA: TGTGCCAGCAGTTTGTACTGGTCTGTAACTAATGAAAAACTGTTTTTT. This codes for CASSLYWSVTNEKLFF.

The gene calls are TRBV21-1 and TRBJ1-4; no check of the table's D call, TRBD1, against the DNA was made. TRBV21-1 is recorded as a pseudogene. CDR3 length: 16 amino acids. Here the CDR3 DNA reads TGTGCCAGCAGTCCGGAGACAGGGGATAATAATGAAAAACTGTTTTTT. The encoded protein is CASSPETGDNNEKLFF.

This clonotype was counted at least ten times. The chain joins TRBV20-1 to TRBJ1-1; perhaps TRBD1 as D (5 bases). The V gene lost 5 bases and the J gene lost 0 bases, with 7 bases spanning the gap. CDR1 is DFQATT, CDR2 SNEGSKA, per germline (reference sequence). This CDR3 comprises 12 residues. For the CDR3, the DNA is TGCAGTGCTGGACACATGAACACTGAAGCTTTCTTT. The encoded protein is CSAGHMNTEAFF.

This clonotype was observed many times. V is TRBV24-1 and J is TRBJ2-1; D possibly uses TRBD1 or TRBD2 (5 bases each). The CDR3 extends over 12 amino acids. V shed 3 bases and J shed 8 bases, with 7 bases lying between them. Germline lookup yields CDR1 KGHDR and CDR2 SFDVKD. The CDR3 here is CATSDGGDEQFF. CDR3 coding DNA: TGTGCCACCAGTGATGGGGGTGATGAGCAGTTCTTC.

The sample holds many counts of this clonotype. This rearrangement joins TRBV20-1 to TRBJ1-1; D gene ambiguous. The CDR3 consists of 13 residues. Germline V gene data show CDR1 as DFQATT and CDR2 as SNEGSKA (reference sequence). Trimming took 2 bases from V and 0 from J, leaving 7 bases between them. CDR3 sequence: CSARLEMNTEAFF. The DNA for the CDR3 is TGCAGTGCTAGATTAGAGATGAACACTGAAGCTTTCTTT.

Ten or more counts support this clonotype. The chain's CDR3 is CASSSTLGQNTGELFF. Here the CDR3 DNA reads TGTGCCAGCAGCTCGACCCTGGGACAGAACACCGGGGAGCTGTTTTTT. V usage is TRBV7-3 and J usage is TRBJ2-2; the D gene is possibly TRBD1 (6 bases). This CDR3 has 16 residues. CDR1 and CDR2 from the germline V gene are SGHTA and FQGTGA. The ends were cut back, 4 bases at V and 1 base at J, with 13 bases in the middle.

By proportion, this clonotype is medium-sized. This chain connects TRBV20-1 to TRBJ2-3; no definite D call. This CDR3 region has 14 residues. CDR1 is DFQATT, CDR2 SNEGSKA, per germline (reference sequence). V was trimmed by 5 bases and J by 0 bases, leaving 12 bases between them. DNA for the CDR3: TGCAGTGCTGCACTGGTTACTAGCACAGATACGCAGTATTTT. Translation: CSAALVTSTDTQYF.

This clonotype was picked up many times. J is TRBJ1-3 and V is TRBV5-1; the D is unclear. V lost 0 bases and J lost 0, with 7 bases in between. Germline V gives CDR1 SGHRS, CDR2 YFSETQ. The CDR3 loop spans 15 amino acids. DNA of the CDR3: TGCGCCAGCAGCTTGGACGGTGGCTCTGGAAACACCATATATTTT. Translation: CASSLDGGSGNTIYF.

V is TRBV5-1 and J is TRBJ2-1; D remains ambiguous. CDR1 and CDR2 from the germline V gene are SGHRS and YFSETQ. The CDR3 consists of 12 residues. Trimming stripped 0 bases from V and 8 bases from J, with 6 bases between. DNA for the CDR3: TGCGCCAGCAGCTTGGTCGCCCATGAGCAGTTCTTC. It is translated as CASSLVAHEQFF.

The V and J genes are TRBV5-4 and TRBJ1-2; 7 nucleotides line up with TRBD1. This CDR3 is built from 15 residues. The V gene end was trimmed by 4 bases and the J gene end by 1 base; junction bases not matched to a gene: 7. Germline CDR1 and CDR2: SGHNT and YYREEE (reference sequence). CDR3 protein: CASSPMTGFNYGYTF. The CDR3 DNA follows: TGTGCCAGCAGCCCCATGACAGGGTTTAACTATGGCTACACCTTC.

This clonotype was counted at least ten times. This chain joins TRBV10-3 and TRBJ2-1; 8 nucleotides match TRBD2. CDR1 and CDR2 from the germline V gene are ENHRY and SYGVKD. This CDR3 has 15 amino acids. The ends lost 8 bases at V and 6 bases at J; junction bases unmatched: 12. The CDR3 DNA sequence: TGTGCCATCGGGGCCTACGGGGGGGCCCGCAATGAGCAGTTCTTC. It translates to CAIGAYGGARNEQFF.

This clonotype was counted many times. The rearrangement links TRBV5-5 to TRBJ2-3, with TRBD2 identical over 7 bases. V trimming: 4 bases; J trimming: 5 bases; junction bases outside the gene matches: 13. The CDR3 loop spans 16 amino acids. In germline, CDR1 is SGHKS, CDR2 YYEKEE (reference sequence). The CDR3, as DNA: TGTGCCAGCAGCCGGCAGGGAGGGGCAGTTGGAGATACGCAGTATTTT. Residues: CASSRQGGAVGDTQYF. The full variable domain, in which reference TRBV5-5 and TRBJ2-3 provide the parts outside the CDR3, is DAGVTQSPTHLIKTRGQQVTLRCSPISGHKSVSWYQQVLGQGPQFIFQYYEKEERGRGNFPDRFSARQFPNYSSELNVNALLLGDSALYLCASSRQGGAVGDTQYFGPGTRLTVL.